This is a list of T cell receptor beta chains from one sample in a study of monozygotic twins with inflammatory bowel disease. TCRdb reworked the 5' RACE reads into one entry per CDR3 protein, no DNA. In total, the table holds some 200,000 distinct CDR3 sequences. The sequencing input was blood. The source is a human donor with ulcerative colitis or Crohn's disease, or a healthy co-twin of an affected twin (not recorded which). The CDR3 runs from the conserved cysteine through the conserved F or W.

J: TRBJ2-5; V: TRBV27; CDR3: CASSPGLEETQYF
J: TRBJ2-7; V: TRBV12-3/TRBV12-4; CDR3: CASTTGADSYEQYF
J: TRBJ1-1; V: TRBV5-5; CDR3: CASSVSRWGLDTEAFF
J: TRBJ1-2; V: TRBV19; CDR3: CASSKLSRAGYGYTF
J: TRBJ1-1; V: TRBV27; CDR3: CASRPPFGGGHTEAFF
J: TRBJ2-1; V: TRBV10-3; CDR3: CALWASETNEQFF
J: TRBJ1-5; V: TRBV7-2; CDR3: CASSFGTHNQPQHF
J: TRBJ2-5; V: TRBV5-1; CDR3: CASSLVHRGVETQYF
J: TRBJ2-2; V: TRBV20-1; CDR3: CSAPGLAGGGTGELFF
J: TRBJ1-6; V: TRBV29-1; CDR3: CSVLGQGNSPLHF
J: TRBJ2-1; V: TRBV5-1; CDR3: CASSSDRTGKKGNEQFF
J: TRBJ2-1; V: TRBV2; CDR3: CASSELGGRSYNEQFF
J: TRBJ2-5; V: TRBV7-9; CDR3: CASISTSGQETQYF
J: TRBJ2-1; V: TRBV29-1; CDR3: CSASPVDRGYNEQFF
J: TRBJ2-1; V: TRBV5-1; CDR3: CASWIGVLDRGRDEQFF
J: TRBJ2-6; V: TRBV27; CDR3: CASSSTDRRGANVLTF
J: TRBJ1-2; V: TRBV7-9; CDR3: CASSATLWDRANYGYTF
J: TRBJ2-7; V: TRBV5-1; CDR3: CASSLAGAGRGYEQYF
J: TRBJ2-5; V: TRBV29-1; CDR3: CSAVFGETQYF
J: TRBJ1-5; V: TRBV12-3/TRBV12-4; CDR3: CASTSRTGASNQPQHF